This T cell receptor (beta chain) was sequenced during a study of cytomegalovirus exposure and HLA in healthy donors. General study findings and limits: In a later analysis, across HLA loci, associated TCR counts were highest for DRB1, lowest for HLA-C. Cytomegalovirus status was reportedly diagnosed by the classifier with high sensitivity and specificity. In an earlier analysis, in some 600 donors, most V segments appeared productive either ~87% or ~30% of the time. In a later analysis, at a false discovery rate of 0.05, about 16,000 TCR beta sequences matched HLA alleles.

The study ran its PCR with 60 Vbeta and 13 Jbeta primers. The method was immunoSEQ multiplex PCR; TCRdb's version includes in-frame clones alone and lacks a portion of them. The table records 150,000 or so clones, approximately 80% of them present only once. This clone was found once. Its antigen is unidentified. The V gene's germline CDR1 is ENHRY and CDR2 SYGVKD. The CDR3 extends over 18 amino acids. V lost 0 bases, J lost 2 bases, and 12 bases stayed unmatched. This sequence was found in a man aged 35 to 55 in good health and CMV-seropositive. The specimen was PBMCs. The chain recombines TRBV10-3 with TRBJ1-2, with 7 bases lining up with TRBD1. The CDR3 sequence is CAISESGGPDGNNYGYTF. For the CDR3, the DNA is TGTGCCATCAGTGAGTCAGGGGGCCCTGACGGGAACAACTATGGCTACACCTTC.